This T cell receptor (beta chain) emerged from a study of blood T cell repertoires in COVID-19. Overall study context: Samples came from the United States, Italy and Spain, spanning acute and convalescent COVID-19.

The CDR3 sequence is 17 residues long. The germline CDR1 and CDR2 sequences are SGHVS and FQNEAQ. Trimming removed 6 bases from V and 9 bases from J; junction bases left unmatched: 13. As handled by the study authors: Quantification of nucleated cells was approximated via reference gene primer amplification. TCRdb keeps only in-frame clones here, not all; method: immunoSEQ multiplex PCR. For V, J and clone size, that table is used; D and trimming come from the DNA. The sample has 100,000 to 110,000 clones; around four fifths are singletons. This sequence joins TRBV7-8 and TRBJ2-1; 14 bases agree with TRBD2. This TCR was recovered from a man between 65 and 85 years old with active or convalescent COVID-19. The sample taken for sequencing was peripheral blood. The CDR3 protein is CASSLTPGLAGVVEQFF. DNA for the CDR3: TGTGCCAGCAGTCTTACACCGGGACTAGCGGGAGTGGTTGAGCAGTTCTTC.